A selection of T cell receptor beta chains follows, all from one sample in a study of T cell responses to AZD1222 COVID-19 vaccine. The protocol was immunoSEQ multiplex PCR, while the TCRdb copy is restricted to in-frame clones and leaves out a portion. The table includes 150,000 to 180,000 clones, 80% to 90% detected once. The sample here was peripheral blood, taken 28 days after the second AZD1222 dose. The receptors derive from an adult who received the AZD1222 COVID-19 vaccine. Each CDR3 is given with its conserved first and last residue. D genes are given only for firm matches. Clone size is not always given. Where it is, it says once, few, many or a class for expanded clones.

clone size	V gene	D gene	J gene	CDR3 DNA	CDR3 protein
NA	TRBV10-1	TRBD2	TRBJ2-7	TGCGCCAGCATGAACTTAGCGGGAGGGGTGATTGACGAGCAGTACTTC	CASMNLAGGVIDEQYF
few	TRBV28	NA	TRBJ2-7	TGTGCCAGCAGGGGCAGGGGCTACGAGCAGTACTTC	CASRGRGYEQYF
NA	TRBV5-1	TRBD2	TRBJ2-3	TGCGCCAGCAGCTTAGGGACTAGCCTTTCAGATACGCAGTATTTT	CASSLGTSLSDTQYF
few	TRBV18	NA	TRBJ2-1	TGTGCCAGCTCACTGCGAGGGGGAGGATACGTGGGAGAGCAGTTCTTC	CASSLRGGGYVGEQFF
NA	TRBV19	NA	TRBJ2-7	TGTGCCAGTAGGGCACAGGGTACCTACGAGCAGTACTTC	CASRAQGTYEQYF
few	TRBV7-2	NA	TRBJ1-2	TGTGCCAGCACCCCCACGGGGAGGGGCTATGGCTACACCTTC	CASTPTGRGYGYTF
few	TRBV4-3	NA	TRBJ1-6	TGCGCCAGCAGCCAAGTGGGGGGCGGGGGTTCACCCCTCCACTTT	CASSQVGGGGSPLHF
NA	TRBV7-2	NA	TRBJ2-7	TGTGCCAGCAGCTTAGCGGACGGACCCTACGAGCAGTACTTC	CASSLADGPYEQYF
NA	TRBV18	TRBD1	TRBJ2-7	TGTGCCAGCTCACGAACCGGGACAGGGTCCTACGAGCAGTACTTC	CASSRTGTGSYEQYF
NA	TRBV19	TRBD1	TRBJ2-1	TGTGCCAGTAGATCCGGGACAGGGCCGGAGCAGTTCTTC	CASRSGTGPEQFF
NA	TRBV19	TRBD1	TRBJ1-5	TGTGCCAGTAGCACCCTGGACAGGCGCCCTACTAATTATAGCAATCAGCCCCAGCATTTT	CASSTLDRRPTNYSNQPQHF
NA	TRBV6-4	TRBD2	TRBJ2-3	TGTGCCAGATCCGGGACTAGCGGGGCTTCTAGCACAGATACGCAGTATTTT	CARSGTSGASSTDTQYF
NA	TRBV19	TRBD1	TRBJ2-6	TGTGCCAGTAGTAGAGGACAGGGGGCAACCTCTGGGGCCAACGTCCTGACTTTC	CASSRGQGATSGANVLTF
once	TRBV7-3	NA	TRBJ2-7	TGTGCCAGCAGCTTAACCGGTGCTGAGGAGCAGTACTTC	CASSLTGAEEQYF
NA	TRBV7-8	NA	TRBJ2-7	TGTGCCAGCAGCGATCGAACAGCTTACGAGCAGTACTTC	CASSDRTAYEQYF
NA	TRBV19	TRBD1	TRBJ2-3	TGTGCCAGTGGACCCGGGACAGGGCAAGGTACGCAGTATTTT	CASGPGTGQGTQYF
NA	TRBV28	TRBD1	TRBJ2-7	TGTGCCAGCAGTACCACAGGGGGCCTGCCCTACGAGCAGTACTTC	CASSTTGGLPYEQYF
NA	TRBV5-1	NA	TRBJ1-4	TGCGCCAGCAGCTTGGATACAGGGCTTAATGAAAAACTGTTTTTT	CASSLDTGLNEKLFF
NA	TRBV28	TRBD2	TRBJ2-2	TGTGCCAGCAGTTTTAGTATGGCTAGCGGGACCGGGGAGCTGTTTTTT	CASSFSMASGTGELFF
NA	TRBV5-1	TRBD2	TRBJ2-1	TGCGCCAGCAGCTGGGGACTAGCGGGAGTGACCTACAATGAGCAGTTCTTC	CASSWGLAGVTYNEQFF
NA	TRBV7-9	NA	TRBJ2-1	TGTGCCAGCAGCCAAATGAGGGAAGGAAATGAGCAGTTCTTC	CASSQMREGNEQFF
NA	TRBV15	NA	TRBJ2-7	TGTGCCACCAGCAGAGATCGGGTAACCGAGCAGTACTTC	CATSRDRVTEQYF
NA	TRBV6-6	NA	TRBJ2-7	TGTGCCAGCAGTTTTCTCCAGGGCCGCAGCTCCTACGAGCAGTACTTC	CASSFLQGRSSYEQYF
NA	TRBV5-1	NA	TRBJ2-7	TGCGCCAGCAGCTTGGCAGGACTAACCTACGAGCAGTACTTC	CASSLAGLTYEQYF
NA	TRBV6-2/TRBV6-3	TRBD2	TRBJ2-1	TGTGCCAGCAGTACGAGCGGGAGGGCGAGCAATGAGCAGTTCTTC	CASSTSGRASNEQFF
NA	TRBV6-2/TRBV6-3	NA	TRBJ2-2	TGTGCCAGCAGTTACCTAGGGGAGCTGTTTTTT	CASSYLGELFF
NA	TRBV9	TRBD1	TRBJ2-5	TGTGCCAGCAGCGCACGTGACCTGAAGACAGGGGAGGAGACCCAGTACTTC	CASSARDLKTGEETQYF
NA	TRBV5-4	NA	TRBJ2-2	TGTGCCAGCAGCTTGGGACTAGGGGGCACCGGGGAGCTGTTTTTT	CASSLGLGGTGELFF
few	TRBV7-3	NA	TRBJ1-1	TGTGCCAGCAGCCCCCAAGGGGGGCACACTGAAGCTTTCTTT	CASSPQGGHTEAFF
NA	TRBV11-1	NA	TRBJ2-7	TGTGCCAGCAGCGGTACGCCGGGGGGCAGCCCCTACGAGCAGTACTTC	CASSGTPGGSPYEQYF
NA	TRBV5-6	TRBD1	TRBJ2-7	TGTGCCAGCAGCTTGGGGGACAGAGGGCACTACGAGCAGTACTTC	CASSLGDRGHYEQYF
NA	TRBV28	NA	TRBJ1-5	TGTGCCAGCAGTTTACGCCGATCAGGGGTGGGCAATCAGCCCCAGCATTTT	CASSLRRSGVGNQPQHF
few	TRBV13	NA	TRBJ2-1	TGTGCCAGCAGCTTAAGACGGGGCTCCTACAATGAGCAGTTCTTC	CASSLRRGSYNEQFF
once	TRBV19	TRBD2	TRBJ2-7	TGTGCCAGTAGCCGACTAGCGGAAACTTACGAGCAGTACTTC	CASSRLAETYEQYF
NA	TRBV28	NA	TRBJ1-6	TGTGCCAGCAGGACGACAGGTTATAATTCACCCCTCCACTTT	CASRTTGYNSPLHF